Included here is one TCR beta chain sequence, with context. Its antigen remains unidentified. As defined, naive CD8 cells were CD45RO-negative and positively selected for CCR7, with terminally differentiated effector memory CD45RA+ cells excluded. This sample was taken from a study of shared clonotypes between healthy human individuals. Notes on the study in general: Sorted-subset sequencing, rarefaction showed, was incomplete despite large depth. Larger richness was generally estimated for naive than memory subsets. Owing to a small donor count, the genetic and exposure-history diversity represented was limited.

Germline V CDR1 and CDR2: MNHEY, SMNVEV (reference sequence). Trimming took 2 bases from V and 9 from J, leaving 16 bases between them. This CDR3 has 14 residues. The data were produced by immunoSEQ multiplex PCR, yet TCRdb's version contains in-frame clones alone and is incomplete. This table has about 2 million clones, over 85% appearing once. The rearrangement joins TRBV27 to TRBJ2-5; the D is unclear. The sample was naive CD8+ T cells sorted from blood. The source of this sequence is a man aged 18 to 35 in good health. The CDR3 spells CASSLDSSMAPQYF. In DNA form, the CDR3 reads TGTGCCAGCAGTTTAGACTCCTCGATGGCCCCCCAGTACTTC.